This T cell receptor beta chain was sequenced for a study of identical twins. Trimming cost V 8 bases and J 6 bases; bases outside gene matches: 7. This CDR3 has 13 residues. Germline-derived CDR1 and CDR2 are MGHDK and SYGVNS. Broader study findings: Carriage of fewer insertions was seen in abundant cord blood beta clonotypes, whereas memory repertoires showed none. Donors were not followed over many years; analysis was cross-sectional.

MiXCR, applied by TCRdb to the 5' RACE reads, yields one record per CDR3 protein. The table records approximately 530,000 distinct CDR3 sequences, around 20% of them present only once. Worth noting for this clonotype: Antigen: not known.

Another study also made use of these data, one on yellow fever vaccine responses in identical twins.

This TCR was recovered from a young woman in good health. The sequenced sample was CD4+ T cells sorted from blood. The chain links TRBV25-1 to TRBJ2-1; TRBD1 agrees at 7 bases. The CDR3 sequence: CASDRAPGNEQFF. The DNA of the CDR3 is TGTGCCAGCGACAGGGCCCCGGGCAATGAGCAGTTCTTC.